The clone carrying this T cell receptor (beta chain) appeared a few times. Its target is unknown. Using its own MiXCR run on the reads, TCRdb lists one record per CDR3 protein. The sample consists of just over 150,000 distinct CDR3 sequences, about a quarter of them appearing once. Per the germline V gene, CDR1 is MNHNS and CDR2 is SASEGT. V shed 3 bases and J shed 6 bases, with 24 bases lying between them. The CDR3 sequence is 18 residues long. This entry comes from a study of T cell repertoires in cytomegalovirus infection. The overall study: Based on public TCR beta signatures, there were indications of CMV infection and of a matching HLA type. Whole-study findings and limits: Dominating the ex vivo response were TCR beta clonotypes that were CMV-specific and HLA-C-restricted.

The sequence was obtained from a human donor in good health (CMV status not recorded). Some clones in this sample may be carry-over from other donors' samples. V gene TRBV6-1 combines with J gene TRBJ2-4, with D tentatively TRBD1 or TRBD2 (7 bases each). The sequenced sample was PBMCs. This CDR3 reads CASSDPPGEGAGRNIQYF. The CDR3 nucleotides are TGTGCCAGCAGTGACCCTCCCGGGGAGGGGGCCGGGAGAAACATTCAGTACTTC.